A single sample gave rise to the 31 T cell receptor beta chains below, sequenced in a study of CD8 T cells in ankylosing spondylitis. From the 5' RACE reads, TCRdb called clonotypes with MiXCR, one entry per CDR3 protein. Found here are roughly 220,000 distinct CDR3 sequences, roughly a tenth of them singletons; the top ten hold 21%. Sample: blood, either unsorted or a sorted T cell fraction (not recorded which). These TCRs come from a male donor with ankylosing spondylitis or in good health (not recorded which).

V is TRBV27 and J is TRBJ2-5; TRBD2 is a possible D gene (6 bases). The V gene lost 4 bases and the J gene lost 3 bases, with 9 bases spanning the gap. The CDR3 is 13 amino acids. CDR1 and CDR2 from the germline V gene are MNHEY and SMNVEV (reference sequence). The CDR3: CASSSGTEETQYF. The CDR3, as DNA: TGTGCCAGCAGTTCTGGGACTGAAGAGACCCAGTACTTC.

V is TRBV24-1 and J is TRBJ2-1; the D is unclear. Between the trimmed V and J ends, which lost 4 bases and 4 bases, there was a span of 4 bases. The CDR3 has 12 residues. Germline CDR1 KGHDR, CDR2 SFDVKD. The CDR3 protein is CATSDPYNEQFF. CDR3 sequence (DNA): TGTGCCACCAGTGACCCTTACAATGAGCAGTTCTTC.

The chain employs TRBV10-3 and TRBJ1-1; D gene ambiguous. Germline values: CDR1 ENHRY, CDR2 SYGVKD. There are 13 residues in the CDR3. Trimming pared 6 bases from V and 1 base from J, leaving 9 bases between. CDR3 protein: CAISERPNTEAFF. CDR3 bases: TGTGCCATCAGCGAACGGCCGAACACTGAAGCTTTCTTT.

The chain is built from TRBV19 and TRBJ1-2; D remains unclear. CDR3 length: 13 amino acids. The V end lost 4 bases, the J end lost 2 bases, and 8 bases lay between the germline ends. Germline lookup yields CDR1 LNHDA and CDR2 SQIVND (reference sequence). CDR3: CASSTGKNYGYTF. The CDR3 DNA sequence: TGTGCCAGTAGTACGGGAAAGAACTATGGCTACACCTTC.

This clonotype occurred once. The chain has TRBV5-1 and TRBJ2-1, with 11 bases identical to TRBD2. The junction had 10 bases not matched to a gene; V was cut back by 3 bases and J by 8 bases. Germline V gene sequence: CDR1 SGHRS, CDR2 YFSETQ. The CDR3 contains 16 residues. CDR3 region: CASSWLAGGSGDEQFF. CDR3 nucleotides: TGCGCCAGCAGCTGGCTAGCGGGGGGATCCGGAGATGAGCAGTTCTTC.

The chain has TRBV19 and TRBJ1-2; possible D gene TRBD1, 6 bases. V gave up 9 bases and J gave up 3 bases, with 17 bases separating them. This CDR3 region has 14 residues. Germline CDR1 is LNHDA and CDR2 is SQIVND (reference sequence). The CDR3 reads CASGEGHSYYGYTF. DNA for the CDR3: TGTGCCAGCGGGGAGGGACATTCCTACTATGGCTACACCTTC.

With regard to this clonotype: A much larger clone differs from this one at a single base, so this may be a read error. The chain carries TRBV29-1 and TRBJ2-1; weak D call: TRBD1 (6 bases). Germline V gene sequence: CDR1 SQVTM, CDR2 ANQGSEA. The length of the CDR3 is 15 residues. This CDR3 is CSVEEPTGSYNEPFF. The CDR3 coding sequence is TGCAGCGTTGAGGAACCGACAGGATCCTACAATGAGCCGTTCTTC.

This clonotype was counted a few times. The chain has TRBV24-1 and TRBJ2-1; D perhaps matches TRBD2 (6 bases). Trimming shortened V by 1 base and J by 3 bases, and 9 bases separated the two germline ends. The CDR3 loop spans 15 amino acids. Germline CDR1 is KGHDR and CDR2 is SFDVKD. CDR3 residues: CATSDFSAGYNEQFF. The CDR3 DNA sequence: TGTGCCACCAGTGATTTTTCAGCGGGCTACAATGAGCAGTTCTTC.

This clonotype was detected ten times or more. DNA of the CDR3: TGTGCCACCAGCAGAGTTCTAGGGGGCGCCGCCGGGGAGCTGTTTTTT. It codes for CATSRVLGGAAGELFF. V is TRBV15 and J is TRBJ2-2; 7 bases fit TRBD1. Germline values: CDR1 LNHNV, CDR2 YYDKDF (reference sequence). The CDR3 extends over 16 amino acids. Trimming took 1 base from V and 6 from J; bases not matched to a gene: 8.

The V and J genes are TRBV12-3 or TRBV12-4 and TRBJ1-2; 10 nucleotides line up with TRBD1. The CDR3 runs 15 residues. With V trimmed by 5 bases and J by 4 bases, 7 bases remained unmatched. The CDR3 region is CASSPGTGDVYGYTF. The DNA of the CDR3 is TGTGCCAGCAGTCCGGGGACAGGGGATGTCTATGGCTACACCTTC.

This clonotype has a count of ten or more. V gene TRBV9 combines with J gene TRBJ2-7; either TRBD1 or TRBD2 may fit D (5 bases each). The CDR3 is 16 residues long. The germline V gene has CDR1 SGDLS and CDR2 YYNGEE. Deletions cut 4 bases from V and 6 bases from J, with 23 bases between. The CDR3 DNA reads as TGTGCCAGCAGCCTTGAAGGTGTGGGGGTTCGCGCCGAGCAGTACTTC. Amino acids: CASSLEGVGVRAEQYF.

This clonotype was seen at least ten times. The chain has TRBV20-1 and TRBJ2-3; 7 bases fit TRBD1. This CDR3 has 17 residues. Losses at the gene ends were 4 bases for V and 3 bases for J; bases not matched to a gene: 16. Germline V gene lookup returns CDR1 DFQATT and CDR2 SNEGSKA (reference sequence). Here the CDR3 reads CSAIYLTRQGRTDTQYF. The CDR3 DNA follows: TGCAGTGCTATATACCTAACCCGACAGGGAAGGACAGATACGCAGTATTTT.

This clonotype was seen ten or more times. This chain links TRBV12-3 or TRBV12-4 with TRBJ2-7; TRBD1 aligns across 7 bases. The CDR3 loop spans 12 amino acids. Unmatched junction bases numbered 3, after V lost 5 bases and J lost 5 bases. The CDR3 protein is CASSRDRDEQYF. The CDR3 coding sequence is TGTGCCAGCAGTAGAGACAGGGACGAGCAGTACTTC.

There are many counts of this clonotype. The chain recombines TRBV7-3 with TRBJ2-1, with 7 bases identical to TRBD1. The V segment lost 4 bases and the J segment 4 bases; nucleotides outside the gene matches: 10. Germline CDR1 reads SGHTA; CDR2 reads FQGTGA. This CDR3 comprises 16 residues. CDR3 nucleotides: TGTGCCAGCAGCTCGAATACAGGGGAGAGGTACAATGAGCAGTTCTTC. The encoded protein is CASSSNTGERYNEQFF. The full variable domain, with the rest looked up from reference TRBV7-3 and TRBJ2-1, is GAGVSQTPSNKVTEKGKYVELRCDPISGHTALYWYRQSLGQGPEFLIYFQGTGAADDSGLPNDRFFAVRPEGSVSTLKIQRTERGDSAVYLCASSSNTGERYNEQFFGPGTRLTVL.

This clonotype was seen a few times. The chain has TRBV28 and TRBJ1-5; the D gene is possibly TRBD1 (6 bases). Germline CDR1 and CDR2: MDHEN and SYDVKM. Deletions cut 9 bases from V and 0 bases from J, with 12 bases between. The CDR3 is 14 amino acids. This CDR3 is CASRDIVSNQPQHF. CDR3 coding DNA: TGTGCCAGTCGGGACATCGTTAGCAATCAGCCCCAGCATTTT.

This clonotype occurred many times. The chain employs TRBV5-1 and TRBJ2-1, with D tentatively TRBD1 (5 bases). The CDR3 loop spans 15 amino acids. Germline V gene data show CDR1 as SGHRS and CDR2 as YFSETQ. V was trimmed by 5 bases and J by 5 bases, leaving 17 bases between them. CDR3 residues: CASSQRQGLNNEQFF. The CDR3 nucleotides are TGCGCCAGCAGTCAACGGCAGGGCCTCAACAATGAGCAGTTCTTC.

Only a few counts were recorded for this clonotype. The chain is built from TRBV5-5 and TRBJ2-5, with a possible D match to TRBD2 (5 bases). The CDR3 length is 15 residues. In germline, CDR1 is SGHKS, CDR2 YYEKEE (reference sequence). V lost 0 bases to trimming and J lost 5 bases, with 14 bases between them. CDR3 region: CASSLAGLAWETQYF. The CDR3 nucleotides read TGTGCCAGCAGCTTGGCCGGGCTAGCCTGGGAGACCCAGTACTTC.

This clonotype was recorded many times. The rearrangement uses TRBV12-3 or TRBV12-4 and TRBJ2-2; no clear D gene. The V and J ends lost 3 bases and 6 bases respectively, with 11 bases between them. The CDR3 totals 14 residues. CDR3 region: CASSFSTMAGELFF. The CDR3 DNA reads as TGTGCCAGCAGTTTCAGCACGATGGCCGGGGAGCTGTTTTTT.

The chain combines TRBV2 with TRBJ1-1; D is perhaps TRBD1 (6 bases). Germline CDR1 is SNHLY and CDR2 is FYNNEI. This CDR3 spans 15 amino acids. Trimming left V 8 bases short and J 11 bases short, with 27 bases between. Written as DNA, the CDR3 is TGTGCCAGCGGGGGCATTGCGGGGGATGGCCTCGAGGCTTTCTTT. Translating gives CASGGIAGDGLEAFF.

This clonotype was seen repeatedly, ten times or more. CDR3 in amino acids: CSAPRPVNTGELFF. In nucleotides, the CDR3 is TGCAGTGCACCCCGGCCGGTTAACACCGGGGAGCTGTTTTTT. This chain links TRBV20-1 with TRBJ2-2; D is ambiguous. The V end lost 6 bases, the J end lost 2 bases, and 13 bases lay between the germline ends. CDR3 length: 14 amino acids. The germline V gene encodes CDR1 DFQATT and CDR2 SNEGSKA (reference sequence).

This clonotype was picked up many times. This chain connects TRBV5-5 to TRBJ2-6, with D possibly called TRBD1 or TRBD2 (5 bases each). The CDR3 contains 14 residues. Per germline, CDR1 SGHKS and CDR2 YYEKEE (reference sequence). V shed 0 bases and J shed 13 bases, with 14 bases lying between them. CDR3 sequence (DNA): TGTGCCAGCAGCTTGGGGGACGGCCCCGATGTCCTGACTTTC. It is translated as CASSLGDGPDVLTF.

This clonotype has a count of ten or more. The J gene is TRBJ1-1, the V gene TRBV5-1, with D uncertain. This CDR3 has 15 residues. Trimming removed 3 bases from V and 6 bases from J, with 18 bases in between. CDR1 is SGHRS, CDR2 YFSETQ, per germline. In DNA form, the CDR3 reads TGCGCCAGCAGCTCACGCACAGCTAGCTTCTCTGAAGCTTTCTTT. Its protein product is CASSSRTASFSEAFF.

This clonotype was detected ten times or more. The chain couples TRBV7-2 to TRBJ2-5; D is possibly TRBD1 (6 bases). V gave up 4 bases and J gave up 1 base, with 16 bases separating them. This CDR3 contains 16 residues. Germline V lookup: CDR1 SGHTA, CDR2 FQGNSA. The CDR3 bases are TGTGCCAGCAGCTCTAGGGGGTCTGTCTTCCAAGAGACCCAGTACTTC. Protein product: CASSSRGSVFQETQYF.

This clonotype was seen at least ten times. The CDR3 spells CASRNTGPLSGELFF. Written as DNA, the CDR3 is TGTGCCAGCAGAAATACCGGACCTCTGTCCGGGGAGCTGTTTTTT. The chain recombines TRBV7-2 with TRBJ2-2; the D is unclear. The CDR3 sequence is 15 residues long. Trimming took off 6 bases at V and 6 bases at J, with 17 bases between the two ends. CDR1 SGHTA and CDR2 FQGNSA come from the germline V gene. Variable domain in full (rest from reference TRBV7-2 and TRBJ2-2): GAGVSQSPSNKVTEKGKDVELRCDPISGHTALYWYRQSLGQGLEFLIYFQGNSAPDKSGLPSDRFSAERTGGSVSTLTIQRTQQEDSAVYLCASRNTGPLSGELFFGEGSRLTVL.

The V gene is TRBV20-1, the J gene TRBJ2-7; D is possibly TRBD1 (5 bases). Germline lookup yields CDR1 DFQATT and CDR2 SNEGSKA (reference sequence). The CDR3 extends over 12 amino acids. V was shortened by 4 bases and J by 4 bases, with 11 bases between the two germline ends. The CDR3 nucleotides read TGCAGTGCTAAGAACAGGAGTTACGAGCAGTACTTC. It translates to CSAKNRSYEQYF.

This clonotype was counted between two and nine times. The genes are TRBV7-3 and TRBJ2-1, with 7 bases identical to TRBD2. CDR3 size: 14 residues. Unmatched junction bases numbered 6, after V lost 4 bases and J lost 6 bases. Germline CDR1 is SGHTA and CDR2 is FQGTGA. CDR3 in amino acids: CASSSPWGGNEQFF. The DNA for the CDR3 is TGTGCCAGCAGCTCCCCGTGGGGGGGCAATGAGCAGTTCTTC.

This clonotype was picked up many times. V and J are TRBV20-1 and TRBJ2-1; TRBD1 matches 7 bases. Germline CDR1 reads DFQATT; CDR2 reads SNEGSKA (reference sequence). With 2 bases clipped from V and 5 bases from J, the junction kept 6 bases outside the gene matches. The CDR3 contains 14 residues. CDR3 DNA: TGCAGTGCTAGACACGGGACAGAGAACAATGAGCAGTTCTTC. This translates into CSARHGTENNEQFF.

The table lists this clonotype with many counts. The V and J genes are TRBV7-8 and TRBJ1-2; D unclear. V shed 0 bases and J shed 4 bases, with 9 bases lying between them. From germline, CDR1 is SGHVS and CDR2 FQNEAQ. The CDR3 has 14 residues. In DNA form, the CDR3 reads TGTGCCAGCAGCTTAGCGCCAGAAGCCTATGGCTACACCTTC. Encoded protein: CASSLAPEAYGYTF.

This clonotype appeared many times. This sequence joins TRBV29-1 and TRBJ1-2; 9 bases map to TRBD1. V trimming: 7 bases; J trimming: 4 bases; junction bases outside the gene matches: 19. Per the germline V gene, CDR1 is SQVTM and CDR2 is ANQGSEA. This CDR3 contains 17 residues. CDR3 coding DNA: TGCAGCGCTGTAGACCCTCGGGACAGGGAGCTAGGCTATGGCTACACCTTC. Protein: CSAVDPRDRELGYGYTF.

This clonotype occurred many times. The chain is built from TRBV7-2 and TRBJ2-3; D unresolved. CDR1 is SGHTA, CDR2 FQGNSA, per germline. V lost 1 base and J lost 2, with 7 bases in between. This CDR3 contains 14 residues. The CDR3 nucleotides are TGTGCCAGCAGCTTAGGGCTATACACAGATACGCAGTATTTT. Protein: CASSLGLYTDTQYF.

This clonotype came up many times. V is TRBV5-1 and J is TRBJ2-1; a weak D match, TRBD1 (6 bases). Looked up from germline, CDR1 is SGHRS and CDR2 is YFSETQ. Trimming shortened V by 0 bases and J by 12 bases, and 13 bases separated the two germline ends. The CDR3 contains 13 residues. CDR3 residues: CASSLEAPGVQFF. The CDR3 nucleotides are TGCGCCAGCAGCTTGGAAGCCCCAGGGGTGCAGTTCTTC.